Below are 32 T cell receptor beta chains sequenced from a single sample in a study of T cell responses to AZD1222 COVID-19 vaccine. Method: immunoSEQ multiplex PCR; TCRdb's copy keeps in-frame clones and lacks some. The sample lists tens of thousands of clones; approximately 92% were seen once. The sequencing here drew on peripheral blood, taken 28 days after the second AZD1222 dose. These receptors originate from an adult who received the AZD1222 COVID-19 vaccine.

J is TRBJ2-2 and V is TRBV7-2; 8 bases agree with TRBD1. CDR3 length: 16 amino acids. The trim removed 1 base at V and 5 bases at J, leaving 6 bases unmatched. Germline lookup yields CDR1 SGHTA and CDR2 FQGNSA. CDR3 protein: CASSLVVGQGTGELFF. The DNA for the CDR3 is TGTGCCAGCAGCTTAGTTGTTGGACAGGGAACCGGGGAGCTGTTTTTT.

Here the CDR3 DNA reads TGTGCCAGCAGCTTAACGTTGGGGGGTGAGCAGTTCTTC. Its translation is CASSLTLGGEQFF. This chain links TRBV7-3 with TRBJ2-1; a weak D match, TRBD2 (6 bases). Germline CDR1 is SGHTA and CDR2 is FQGTGA. This CDR3 is 13 amino acids long. Trimming removed 0 bases from V and 9 bases from J, with 9 bases in between.

This clone was counted only a few times. The chain links TRBV5-1 to TRBJ1-1; unclear D gene. Per the germline V gene, CDR1 is SGHRS and CDR2 is YFSETQ. The length of the CDR3 is 14 residues. V was trimmed by 3 bases and J by 1 base, leaving 10 bases between them. CDR3 coding DNA: TGCGCCAGCAGCTCCGGACTGACGAACACTGAAGCTTTCTTT. This codes for CASSSGLTNTEAFF.

V is TRBV7-3 and J is TRBJ2-1; D possibly corresponds to TRBD2 (5 bases). Per the germline V gene, CDR1 is SGHTA and CDR2 is FQGTGA. V shed 2 bases and J shed 6 bases, with 11 bases lying between them. CDR3 size: 14 residues. The CDR3 sequence: CASSLDGNANEQFF. CDR3 DNA sequence: TGTGCCAGCAGCTTAGACGGGAATGCCAATGAGCAGTTCTTC.

CDR3 sequence reads: CASSLSGGRETQYF. CDR3 bases: TGTGCCAGCAGCCTTTCGGGGGGGCGGGAGACCCAGTACTTC. The chain couples TRBV3-1 (or the pseudogene TRBV3-2) to TRBJ2-5, with TRBD2 matching over 8 bases. J was trimmed by 5 bases and V by 4 bases; bases with no gene match: 6. The CDR3 is 14 amino acids. Germline V lookup: CDR1 LGHDT, CDR2 YNNKEL (reference sequence).

This clone was counted a few times. This chain connects TRBV14 to TRBJ2-1; 11 bases agree with TRBD2. Losses at the gene ends were 0 bases for V and 8 bases for J; bases not matched to a gene: 9. From germline, CDR1 is SGHDN and CDR2 FVKESK. The CDR3 extends over 17 amino acids. DNA of the CDR3: TGTGCCAGCAGCCAAGATCCTTTACTAGCGGGAGTTGATGAGCAGTTCTTC. Its translation is CASSQDPLLAGVDEQFF.

As to this clone: Mismatch with germline at one junction end may stem from a read error. V and J are TRBV7-9 and TRBJ2-4; D may be TRBD2 (6 bases). Germline V lookup: CDR1 SEHNR, CDR2 FQNEAQ (reference sequence). This CDR3 is built from 12 residues. This CDR3 is CASSPPGGSRNF. For the CDR3, the DNA is TGTGCCAGCAGCCCCCCTGGAGGGAGTCGGAACTTC.

The V call is TRBV2, the J call TRBJ1-1, with unresolved D. The CDR3 is made up of 14 amino acids. Germline CDR1 SNHLY, CDR2 FYNNEI. V was trimmed by 8 bases and J by 1 base, leaving 14 bases between them. The CDR3 DNA follows: TGTGCCAGCGGTTGGGCGGGTGGGAACACTGAAGCTTTCTTT. This translates into CASGWAGGNTEAFF.

This chain connects TRBV6-4 to TRBJ2-3, with D possibly being TRBD1 (6 bases). This CDR3 is 12 amino acids long. The germline V gene encodes CDR1 MRHNA and CDR2 SNTAGT. Trimming removed 9 bases from V and 3 bases from J, with 10 bases in between. CDR3 in amino acids: CASKQGTDTQYF. The CDR3 nucleotides read TGTGCCAGTAAACAGGGTACAGATACGCAGTATTTT.

This clone was detected a few times. The CDR3 spells CSAAKAGGPHEQYF. The CDR3 nucleotides are TGCAGCGCCGCAAAGGCCGGGGGGCCCCACGAGCAGTACTTC. This sequence joins TRBV29-1 and TRBJ2-7; a weak D match, TRBD2 (7 bases). Between the trimmed V and J ends, which lost 7 bases and 5 bases, there was a span of 21 bases. The CDR3 has 14 amino acids. CDR1 is SQVTM, CDR2 ANQGSEA, per germline.

This rearrangement joins TRBV10-3 to TRBJ2-1; 11 nucleotides align to TRBD2. V was pared by 5 bases and J by 5 bases, with 20 bases of the junction left unmatched. The CDR3 contains 20 residues. Per germline, CDR1 ENHRY and CDR2 SYGVKD. The CDR3 coding sequence is TGTGCCATCAGTACCCTGGGCAGGGGGGAGGGGACTAGCGGCCACAATGAGCAGTTCTTC. Translated: CAISTLGRGEGTSGHNEQFF.

The V and J genes are TRBV2 and TRBJ2-7; possibly TRBD2 for D (5 bases). Looked up from germline, CDR1 is SNHLY and CDR2 is FYNNEI. Trimming cost V 1 base and J 4 bases, with 8 bases left between them. The CDR3 is 13 amino acids. The CDR3 loop is CASSEGTYYEQYV. DNA of the CDR3: TGTGCCAGCAGTGAAGGGACTTATTACGAGCAGTACGTC.

The chain couples TRBV7-8 to TRBJ1-2; possibly TRBD1 for D (5 bases). This CDR3 comprises 15 residues. From germline, CDR1 is SGHVS and CDR2 FQNEAQ. The V end lost 1 base, the J end lost 0 bases, and 9 bases lay between the germline ends. Here the CDR3 reads CASSLGWGANYGYTF. CDR3 DNA: TGTGCCAGCAGCTTAGGGTGGGGGGCTAACTATGGCTACACCTTC.

The V and J genes are TRBV9 and TRBJ2-5; TRBD1 aligns across 9 bases. The CDR3 has 15 amino acids. Germline V lookup: CDR1 SGDLS, CDR2 YYNGEE. Unmatched junction bases numbered 3, after V lost 3 bases and J lost 0 bases. CDR3 sequence (DNA): TGTGCCAGCAGCGCCGGGACAGGGTACCAAGAGACCCAGTACTTC. This encodes CASSAGTGYQETQYF.

The chain is built from TRBV7-9 and TRBJ2-3; D is tentatively TRBD1 or TRBD2 (6 bases each). Trimming cost V 0 bases and J 4 bases, with 14 bases left between them. Germline loops: CDR1 SEHNR, CDR2 FQNEAQ (reference sequence). The CDR3 is 16 residues long. Here the CDR3 reads CASSLALSGEADTQYF. For the CDR3, the DNA is TGTGCCAGCAGCTTAGCGCTGTCAGGGGAGGCAGATACGCAGTATTTT.

The J gene is TRBJ1-6, the V gene TRBV7-2; 7 bases agree with TRBD1. This CDR3 spans 13 amino acids. Germline V gene sequence: CDR1 SGHTA, CDR2 FQGNSA. V shed 4 bases and J 14 bases; nucleotides not matched to a gene: 8. This CDR3 is CASSSPGGRALHF. CDR3 coding DNA: TGTGCCAGCAGCTCTCCAGGGGGTCGGGCCCTCCACTTT.

CDR3: CSVAGGTTEAFF. CDR3 in DNA: TGCAGCGTTGCAGGAGGGACCACTGAAGCTTTCTTT. The chain recombines TRBV29-1 with TRBJ1-1; D is perhaps TRBD1 (5 bases). Germline loops: CDR1 SQVTM, CDR2 ANQGSEA. V lost 4 bases and J 4 bases, leaving 10 bases between the germline ends. CDR3 length: 12 residues.

The V and J genes are TRBV6-5 and TRBJ2-1; 7 nucleotides line up with TRBD2. CDR3 size: 14 residues. Trimming cost V 7 bases and J 6 bases; bases outside gene matches: 9. Germline CDR1 is MNHEY and CDR2 is SVGAGI. The CDR3 sequence is CASTHGLAANEQFF. CDR3 DNA: TGTGCCAGCACCCACGGTCTAGCGGCCAATGAGCAGTTCTTC.

The count of this clone is one. V usage is TRBV11-1 and J usage is TRBJ2-3, with no clear D. The CDR3 spans 15 residues. V lost 3 bases and J lost 2, with 12 bases in between. Germline-derived CDR1 and CDR2 are SGHAT and FQDESV (reference sequence). The CDR3 sequence: CASSFRGSPTDTQYF. DNA of the CDR3: TGTGCCAGCAGCTTCCGCGGTAGCCCCACAGATACGCAGTATTTT.

The chain uses TRBV19 and TRBJ2-1; TRBD2 matches 8 bases. J lost 6 bases, V lost 5 bases, and 9 bases had no gene match. This CDR3 is 15 amino acids long. Germline V gene lookup returns CDR1 LNHDA and CDR2 SQIVND (reference sequence). CDR3 loop: CASSPLGGARNEQFF. CDR3 sequence (DNA): TGTGCCAGTAGTCCCCTCGGGGGGGCCCGCAATGAGCAGTTCTTC.

This clone came up once. The chain links TRBV29-1 to TRBJ1-4; 7 nucleotides match TRBD1. CDR3 length equals 15 residues. Per germline, CDR1 SQVTM and CDR2 ANQGSEA. V lost 4 bases, J lost 3 bases, and 8 bases stayed unmatched. The CDR3 loop reads CSVGVPTGPNEKLFF. CDR3 nucleotide sequence: TGCAGCGTTGGTGTTCCGACAGGGCCTAATGAAAAACTGTTTTTT. Full variable domain (rest looked up from reference TRBV29-1 and TRBJ1-4): SAVISQKPSRDICQRGTSLTIQCQVDSQVTMMFWYRQQPGQSLTLIATANQGSEATYESGFVIDKFPISRPNLTFSTLTVSNMSPEDSSIYLCSVGVPTGPNEKLFFGSGTQLSVL.

The V gene is TRBV9, the J gene TRBJ2-3; TRBD2 might be the D (5 bases). From germline, CDR1 is SGDLS and CDR2 YYNGEE. V was shortened by 0 bases and J by 0 bases, with 11 bases between the two germline ends. This CDR3 contains 16 residues. CDR3 DNA sequence: TGTGCCAGCAGCGTAGTGGGTGGCGGGAGCACAGATACGCAGTATTTT. It yields the protein CASSVVGGGSTDTQYF.

The V call is TRBV7-9, the J call TRBJ2-3; a possible D gene is TRBD2 (5 bases). Trimming shortened V by 5 bases and J by 0 bases, and 12 bases separated the two germline ends. The CDR3 length is 15 residues. CDR1 and CDR2 (germline): SEHNR, FQNEAQ (reference sequence). This chain's CDR3 is CASSPSPASTDTQYF. In DNA form, the CDR3 reads TGTGCCAGCAGCCCTAGCCCAGCCAGCACAGATACGCAGTATTTT.

This clone was found once. The chain recombines TRBV9 with TRBJ1-6, with TRBD1 matching 7 bases. Germline V gene sequence: CDR1 SGDLS, CDR2 YYNGEE. This CDR3 is built from 14 residues. Trimming cost V 3 bases and J 7 bases; bases outside gene matches: 4. CDR3 sequence reads: CASSEGATNSPLHF. The CDR3 DNA reads as TGTGCCAGCAGCGAGGGGGCAACGAATTCACCCCTCCACTTT.

The gene calls are TRBV5-1 and TRBJ2-1; D not certain. Germline loops: CDR1 SGHRS, CDR2 YFSETQ. The CDR3 contains 12 residues. V dropped 4 bases and J dropped 6 bases, with 8 bases sitting between them. The CDR3 here is CASSPGLNEQFF. The CDR3 DNA reads as TGCGCCAGCAGCCCAGGCCTCAATGAGCAGTTCTTC.

This clone has a single count. The genes are TRBV2 and TRBJ2-3; the D is unclear. The V end lost 4 bases, the J end lost 4 bases, and 15 bases lay between the germline ends. The CDR3 is made up of 15 amino acids. Germline CDR1 and CDR2: SNHLY and FYNNEI. The CDR3 DNA reads TGTGCCAGCAGTGGGGCGAAACAGAGCGCAGATACGCAGTATTTT. This codes for CASSGAKQSADTQYF. The entire variable domain, with the rest obtained from reference TRBV2 and TRBJ2-3, is as follows: EPEVTQTPSHQVTQMGQEVILRCVPISNHLYFYWYRQILGQKVEFLVSFYNNEISEKSEIFDDQFSVERPDGSNFTLKIRSTKLEDSAMYFCASSGAKQSADTQYFGPGTRLTVL.

The chain recombines TRBV11-3 with TRBJ2-1; 8 nucleotides agree with TRBD2. In germline, CDR1 is SGHNT, CDR2 YENEEA. Trimming took 2 bases from V and 4 from J; bases not matched to a gene: 10. The CDR3 totals 17 residues. CDR3 region: CASSLISGTNRYNEQFF. The CDR3 DNA sequence: TGTGCCAGCAGCTTAATTAGCGGGACGAACCGTTACAATGAGCAGTTCTTC.

The chain is built from TRBV7-7 and TRBJ2-1; TRBD1 or TRBD2 may be the D gene (5 bases each). The CDR3 runs 12 residues. V was shortened by 2 bases and J by 9 bases, with 8 bases between the two germline ends. Germline CDR1 is SSHAT and CDR2 is FNYEAQ (reference sequence). CDR3 nucleotides: TGTGCCAGCAGCTTAATTGGGGGTGAGCAGTTCTTC. The encoded protein is CASSLIGGEQFF.

This rearrangement joins TRBV5-4 to TRBJ1-1; D remains ambiguous. The CDR3 consists of 14 residues. The germline V gene encodes CDR1 SGHNT and CDR2 YYREEE (reference sequence). V lost 2 bases, J lost 1 base, and 9 bases lay in between. The CDR3, as DNA: TGTGCCAGCAGCTTTATAACGGAGAACACTGAAGCTTTCTTT. Protein product: CASSFITENTEAFF.

V and J are TRBV29-1 and TRBJ2-2, with 7 bases matching TRBD1. This CDR3 is built from 14 residues. Germline CDR1 is SQVTM and CDR2 is ANQGSEA. Trimming took 5 bases from V and 3 from J; bases not matched to a gene: 6. CDR3 sequence reads: CSVPGQWHTGELFF. CDR3 nucleotides: TGCAGCGTTCCGGGACAGTGGCACACCGGGGAGCTGTTTTTT.

CDR3 in DNA: TGTGCCAGCAGCTTAGGGACTGCCCAAGAGACCCAGTACTTC. This sequence encodes CASSLGTAQETQYF. The chain employs TRBV5-4 and TRBJ2-5; weak D call: TRBD2 (6 bases). V dropped 2 bases and J dropped 1 base, with 9 bases sitting between them. This CDR3 is 14 amino acids long. Germline CDR1 is SGHNT and CDR2 is YYREEE (reference sequence).

V usage is TRBV7-8 and J usage is TRBJ1-2; 7 nucleotides match TRBD1. This CDR3 contains 11 residues. The germline CDR1 and CDR2 sequences are SGHVS and FQNEAQ. The junction had 3 bases not matched to a gene; V was cut back by 7 bases and J by 7 bases. CDR3 DNA sequence: TGTGCCAGCACCCGGGACAGTGGCTACACCTTC. Its translation: CASTRDSGYTF.